This T cell receptor (beta chain) was sequenced during a study of OX40 agonist ivuxolimab in advanced cancers. CDR1 and CDR2 (germline): SGHTS, YDEGEE. Between the trimmed V and J ends, which lost 1 base and 0 bases, there was a span of 17 bases. This CDR3 comprises 18 residues. Repertoires were generated with immunoSEQ multiplex PCR, while TCRdb's copy carries only in-frame clones and drops some. The sample lists 50,000 to 70,000 clones; more than 85% were seen once. This rearrangement joins TRBV5-8 to TRBJ2-1; D uncertain. The sample was CD4+ or CD8+ T cells sorted from blood, taken in a trial of the OX40 agonist ivuxolimab. This TCR came from an adult with an advanced solid tumor such as melanoma, head and neck, liver or kidney cancer. CDR3 region: CASSLMALSQYSYNEQFF. The DNA of the CDR3 is TGTGCCAGCAGCTTGATGGCCCTCTCACAGTACTCCTACAATGAGCAGTTCTTC. The full variable domain, rest sourced from reference TRBV5-8 and TRBJ2-1, is EAGVTQSPTHLIKTRGQQATLRCSPISGHTSVYWYQQALGLGLQFLLWYDEGEERNRGNFPPRFSGRQFPNYSSELNVNALELEDSALYLCASSLMALSQYSYNEQFFGPGTRLTVL.